The text below deals with one T cell receptor beta chain. This sample stems from a study of blood T cell repertoires in COVID-19. Source study methods: Amplification with reference gene primers provided the estimates of nucleated cell counts. The repertoire was sequenced with immunoSEQ multiplex PCR; TCRdb's copy has only in-frame clones and lacks some. V, J and clone size are taken as reported in that table, and D and trimming were inferred from the DNA itself. The top ten hold 8.9% of the sample, which has about 140,000 clones, roughly 84% seen once. Trimming took off 5 bases at V and 5 bases at J, with 16 bases between the two ends. The CDR3 extends over 15 amino acids. Germline loops: CDR1 MDHEN, CDR2 SYDVKM.

This sequence joins TRBV28 and TRBJ2-1, with D possibly matching TRBD2 (6 bases). This sequence originates from a man younger than 45 with COVID-19, enrolled during active disease. Specimen: peripheral blood. The CDR3 bases are TGTGCCAGCAGTGGACCCGGCGGGGTTAACAATGAGCAGTTCTTC. Its protein product is CASSGPGGVNNEQFF.